This T cell receptor (beta chain) comes out of a study of T cell changes during pregnancy in multiple sclerosis. Germline CDR1 reads MNHNS; CDR2 reads SASEGT. The CDR3 length is 18 residues. Trimming pared 4 bases from V and 6 bases from J, leaving 26 bases between. Profiled with immunoSEQ multiplex PCR; TCRdb holds only in-frame clones, not every one. The top ten hold roughly 1.5% of the sample, which has some 64,000 clones, around 90% seen once. The receptor was derived from a female donor with multiple sclerosis, enrolled in a pregnancy study. The chain couples TRBV6-1 to TRBJ2-3, with a weak D call TRBD2 (5 bases). The specimen was peripheral blood, collected after pregnancy. CDR3 nucleotide sequence: TGTGCCAGCAGTGCCCCCCGGGCAGCGGTTAGTCGCTTGGATACGCAGTATTTT. Protein product: CASSAPRAAVSRLDTQYF.